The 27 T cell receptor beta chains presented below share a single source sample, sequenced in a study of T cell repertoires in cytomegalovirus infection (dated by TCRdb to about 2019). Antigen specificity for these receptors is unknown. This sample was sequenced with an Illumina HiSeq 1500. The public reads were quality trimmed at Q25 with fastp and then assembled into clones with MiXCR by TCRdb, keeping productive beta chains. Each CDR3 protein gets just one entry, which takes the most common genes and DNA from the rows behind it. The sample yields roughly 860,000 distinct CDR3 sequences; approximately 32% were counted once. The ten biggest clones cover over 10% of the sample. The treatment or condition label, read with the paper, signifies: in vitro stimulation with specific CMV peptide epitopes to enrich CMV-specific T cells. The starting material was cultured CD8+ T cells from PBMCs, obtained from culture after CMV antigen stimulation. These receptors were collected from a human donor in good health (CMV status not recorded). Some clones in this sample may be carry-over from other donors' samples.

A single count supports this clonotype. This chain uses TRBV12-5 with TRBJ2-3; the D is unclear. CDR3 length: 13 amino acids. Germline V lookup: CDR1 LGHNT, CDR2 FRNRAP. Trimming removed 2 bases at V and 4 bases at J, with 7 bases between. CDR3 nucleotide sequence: TGTGCTAGTGGTTTGTATTCCTCAGATACGCAGTATTTT. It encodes CASGLYSSDTQYF. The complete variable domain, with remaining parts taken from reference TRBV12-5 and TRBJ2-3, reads DARVTQTPRHKVTEMGQEVTMRCQPILGHNTVFWYRQTMMQGLELLAYFRNRAPLDDSGMPKDRFSAEMPDATLATLKIQPSEPRDSAVYFCASGLYSSDTQYFGPGTRLTVL.

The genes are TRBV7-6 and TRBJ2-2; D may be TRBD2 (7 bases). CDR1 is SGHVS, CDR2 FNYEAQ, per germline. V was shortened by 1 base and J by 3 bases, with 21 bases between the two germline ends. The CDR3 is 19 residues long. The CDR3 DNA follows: TGTGCCAGCAGCTTAGATTATCGGGGGGCAACCGCAGACACCGGGGAGCTGTTTTTT. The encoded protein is CASSLDYRGATADTGELFF.

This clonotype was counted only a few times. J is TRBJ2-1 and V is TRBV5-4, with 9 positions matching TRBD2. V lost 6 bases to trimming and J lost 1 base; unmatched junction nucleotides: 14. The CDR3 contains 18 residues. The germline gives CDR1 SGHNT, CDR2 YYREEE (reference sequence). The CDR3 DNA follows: TGTGCCAGCACCGCGTGGGGGGCGGGACTAGCATCCTACAATGAGCAGTTCTTC. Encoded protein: CASTAWGAGLASYNEQFF. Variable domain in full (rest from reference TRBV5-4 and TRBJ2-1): ETGVTQSPTHLIKTRGQQVTLRCSSQSGHNTVSWYQQALGQGPQFIFQYYREEENGRGNFPPRFSGLQFPNYSSELNVNALELDDSALYLCASTAWGAGLASYNEQFFGPGTRLTVL.

DNA for the CDR3: TGCGCCAGCAGCCCCGCCGGGACAGGGTTCACCGGGGAGCTGTTTTTT. Amino acid sequence: CASSPAGTGFTGELFF. The V call is TRBV4-1, the J call TRBJ2-2, with 9 nucleotides matching TRBD1. The CDR3 has 16 residues. CDR1 is MGHRA and CDR2 is YSYEKL in the germline V gene. Trimming took 4 bases from V and 4 from J; bases not matched to a gene: 7.

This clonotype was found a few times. CDR3 coding DNA: TGTGCCAGCAGTGAAGCGCGGGGTAATGAGCAGTTCTTC. This translates into CASSEARGNEQFF. The genes are TRBV6-1 and TRBJ2-1; a possible D gene is TRBD2 (6 bases). V lost 0 bases to trimming and J lost 7 bases, with 7 bases between them. CDR3 length: 13 amino acids. CDR1 is MNHNS, CDR2 SASEGT, per germline.

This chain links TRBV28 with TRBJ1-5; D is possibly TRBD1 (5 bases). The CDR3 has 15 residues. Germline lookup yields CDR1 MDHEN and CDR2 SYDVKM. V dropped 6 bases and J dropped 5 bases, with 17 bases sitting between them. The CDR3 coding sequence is TGTGCCAGCAGGCTCGGGGAAGGGGACCATCAGCCCCAGCATTTT. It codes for CASRLGEGDHQPQHF.

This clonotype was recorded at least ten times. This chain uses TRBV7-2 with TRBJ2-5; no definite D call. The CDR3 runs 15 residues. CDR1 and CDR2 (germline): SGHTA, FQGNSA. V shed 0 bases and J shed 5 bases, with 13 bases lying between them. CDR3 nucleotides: TGTGCCAGCAGCTTAGCAATAGGACCCGCCGAGACCCAGTACTTC. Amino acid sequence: CASSLAIGPAETQYF.

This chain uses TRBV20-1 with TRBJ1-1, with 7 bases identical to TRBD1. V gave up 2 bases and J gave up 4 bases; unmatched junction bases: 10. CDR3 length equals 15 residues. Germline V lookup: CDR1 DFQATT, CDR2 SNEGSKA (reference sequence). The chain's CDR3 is CSARTSDRRVTEAFF. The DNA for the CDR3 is TGCAGTGCTAGAACCTCGGACAGGAGAGTCACTGAAGCTTTCTTT.

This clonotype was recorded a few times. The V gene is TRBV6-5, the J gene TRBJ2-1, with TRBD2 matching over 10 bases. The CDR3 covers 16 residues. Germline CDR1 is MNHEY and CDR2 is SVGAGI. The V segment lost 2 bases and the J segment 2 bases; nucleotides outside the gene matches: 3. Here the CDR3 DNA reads TGTGCCAGCAGTTACCTAGCGGGGGAAGCCTACAATGAGCAGTTCTTC. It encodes CASSYLAGEAYNEQFF.

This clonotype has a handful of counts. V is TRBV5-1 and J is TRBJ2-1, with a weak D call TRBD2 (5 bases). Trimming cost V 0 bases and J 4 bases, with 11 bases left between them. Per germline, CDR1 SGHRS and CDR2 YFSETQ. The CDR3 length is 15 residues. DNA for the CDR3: TGCGCCAGCAGCTTGGACGCGACGGGATACAATGAGCAGTTCTTC. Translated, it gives CASSLDATGYNEQFF. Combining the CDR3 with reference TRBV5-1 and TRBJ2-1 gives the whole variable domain KAGVTQTPRYLIKTRGQQVTLSCSPISGHRSVSWYQQTPGQGLQFLFEYFSETQRNKGNFPGRFSGRQFSNSRSEMNVSTLELGDSALYLCASSLDATGYNEQFFGPGTRLTVL.

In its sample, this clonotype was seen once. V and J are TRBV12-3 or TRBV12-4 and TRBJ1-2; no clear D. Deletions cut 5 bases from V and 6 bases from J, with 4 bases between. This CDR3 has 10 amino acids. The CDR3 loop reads CASSTDGYTF. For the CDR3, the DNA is TGTGCCAGCAGTACTGATGGCTACACCTTC.

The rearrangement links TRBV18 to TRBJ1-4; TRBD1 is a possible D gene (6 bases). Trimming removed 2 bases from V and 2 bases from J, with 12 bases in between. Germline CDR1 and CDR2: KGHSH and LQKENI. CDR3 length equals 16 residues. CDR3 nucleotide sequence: TGTGCCAGCTCACCATACAGGGTACGGACTAATGAAAAACTGTTTTTT. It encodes CASSPYRVRTNEKLFF. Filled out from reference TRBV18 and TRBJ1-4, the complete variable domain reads NAGVMQNPRHLVRRRGQEARLRCSPMKGHSHVYWYRQLPEEGLKFMVYLQKENIIDESGMPKERFSAEFPKEGPSILRIQQVVRGDSAAYFCASSPYRVRTNEKLFFGSGTQLSVL.

The DNA for the CDR3 is TGTGCCAGCAGTGAATATGGACCCGGGATCAAAAAGGGCTACACCTTC. Translating it yields CASSEYGPGIKKGYTF. V and J are TRBV6-1 and TRBJ1-2; D remains unclear. CDR1 MNHNS and CDR2 SASEGT come from the germline V gene. This CDR3 is built from 16 residues. V lost 2 bases, J lost 8 bases, and 21 bases lay in between.

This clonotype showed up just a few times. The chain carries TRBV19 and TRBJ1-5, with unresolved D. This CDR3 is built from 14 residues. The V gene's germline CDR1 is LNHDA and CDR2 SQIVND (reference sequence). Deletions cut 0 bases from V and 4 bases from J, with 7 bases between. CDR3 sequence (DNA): TGTGCCAGTAGTATAGAGTCGGTAAATCAGCCCCAGCATTTT. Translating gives CASSIESVNQPQHF.

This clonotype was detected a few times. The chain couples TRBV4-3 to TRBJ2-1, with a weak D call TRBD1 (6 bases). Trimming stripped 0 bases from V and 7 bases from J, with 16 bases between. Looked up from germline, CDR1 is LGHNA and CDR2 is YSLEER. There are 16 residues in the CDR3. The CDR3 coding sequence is TGCGCCAGCAGCCAAGATATAACAGGGTGGCGGAATGAGCAGTTCTTC. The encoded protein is CASSQDITGWRNEQFF.

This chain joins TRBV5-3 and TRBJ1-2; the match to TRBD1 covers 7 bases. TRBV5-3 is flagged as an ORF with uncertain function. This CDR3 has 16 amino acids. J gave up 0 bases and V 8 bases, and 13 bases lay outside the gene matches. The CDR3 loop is CASSGGPGTANYGYTF. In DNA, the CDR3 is TGTGCCAGCAGCGGGGGGCCTGGGACAGCTAACTATGGCTACACCTTC.

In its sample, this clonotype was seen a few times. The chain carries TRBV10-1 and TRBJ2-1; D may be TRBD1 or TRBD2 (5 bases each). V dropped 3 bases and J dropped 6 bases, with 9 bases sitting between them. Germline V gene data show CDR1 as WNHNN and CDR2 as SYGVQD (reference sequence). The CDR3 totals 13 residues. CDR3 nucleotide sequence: TGCGCCAGCAGTGACTCAGGGACCAATGAGCAGTTCTTC. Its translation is CASSDSGTNEQFF.

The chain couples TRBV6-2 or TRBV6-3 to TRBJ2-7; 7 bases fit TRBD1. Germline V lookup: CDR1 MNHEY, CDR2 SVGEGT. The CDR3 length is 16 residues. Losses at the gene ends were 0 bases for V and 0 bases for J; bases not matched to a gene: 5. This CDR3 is CASSYSTGTGSYEQYV. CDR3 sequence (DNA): TGTGCCAGCAGTTACTCGACAGGGACCGGCTCCTACGAGCAGTACGTC.

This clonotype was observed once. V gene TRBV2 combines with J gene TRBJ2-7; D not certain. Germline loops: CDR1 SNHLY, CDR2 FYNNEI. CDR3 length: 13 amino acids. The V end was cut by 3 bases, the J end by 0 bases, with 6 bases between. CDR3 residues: CASSEEFSYEQYV. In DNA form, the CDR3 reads TGTGCCAGCAGTGAGGAGTTCTCCTACGAGCAGTACGTC.

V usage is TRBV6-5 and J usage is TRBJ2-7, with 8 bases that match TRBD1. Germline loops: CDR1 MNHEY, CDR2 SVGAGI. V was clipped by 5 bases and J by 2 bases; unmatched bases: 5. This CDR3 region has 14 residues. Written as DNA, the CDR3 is TGTGCCAGCAGTGTTGACAGGGGACCCTACGAGCAGTACTTC. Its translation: CASSVDRGPYEQYF.

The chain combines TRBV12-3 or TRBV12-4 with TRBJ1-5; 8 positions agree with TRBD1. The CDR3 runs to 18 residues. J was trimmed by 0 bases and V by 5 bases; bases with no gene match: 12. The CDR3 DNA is TGTGCCAGCAGTCTCGGGGGACAGGCCCTCTATAGCAATCAGCCCCAGCATTTT. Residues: CASSLGGQALYSNQPQHF.

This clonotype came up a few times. Written as DNA, the CDR3 is TGTGCCAGCAGTGGCGGGTGGCAGCCTTACCCAGGAAACACCATATATTTT. This sequence encodes CASSGGWQPYPGNTIYF. This chain joins TRBV6-1 and TRBJ1-3; D not certain. The V end was cut by 4 bases, the J end by 4 bases, with 20 bases between. Germline CDR1 reads MNHNS; CDR2 reads SASEGT. CDR3 length: 17 residues.

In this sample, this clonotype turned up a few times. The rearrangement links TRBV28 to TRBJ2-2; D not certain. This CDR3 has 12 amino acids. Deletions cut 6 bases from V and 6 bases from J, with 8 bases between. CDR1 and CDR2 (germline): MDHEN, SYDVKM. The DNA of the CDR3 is TGTGCCAGCAGCCCGTGGTCCGGGGAGCTGTTTTTT. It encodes CASSPWSGELFF.

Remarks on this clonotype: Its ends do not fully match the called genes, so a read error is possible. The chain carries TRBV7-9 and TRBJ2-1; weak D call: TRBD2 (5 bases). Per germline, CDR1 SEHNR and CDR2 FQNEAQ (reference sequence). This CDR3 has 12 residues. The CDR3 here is CASRLARLEQFF. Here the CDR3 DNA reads TGTGCCAGCCGCTTAGCGCGGCTTGAGCAGTTCTTC. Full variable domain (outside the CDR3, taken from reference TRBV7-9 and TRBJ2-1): DTGVSQNPRHKITKRGQNVTFRCDPISEHNRLYWYRQTLGQGPEFLTYFQNEAQLEKSRLLSDRFSAERPKGSFSTLEIQRTEQGDSAMYLCASRLARLEQFFGPGTRLTVL.

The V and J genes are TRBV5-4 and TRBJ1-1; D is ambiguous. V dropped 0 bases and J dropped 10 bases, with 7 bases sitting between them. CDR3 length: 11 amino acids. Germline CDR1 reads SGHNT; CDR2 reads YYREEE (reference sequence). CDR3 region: CASSLGHVAFF. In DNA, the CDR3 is TGTGCCAGCAGCTTGGGGCACGTAGCTTTCTTT.

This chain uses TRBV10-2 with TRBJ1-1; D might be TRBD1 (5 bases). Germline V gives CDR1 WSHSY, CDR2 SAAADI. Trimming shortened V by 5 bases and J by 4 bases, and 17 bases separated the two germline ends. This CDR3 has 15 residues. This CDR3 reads CASSLFEGSSTEAFF. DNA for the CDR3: TGCGCCAGCAGTCTCTTTGAGGGGTCGAGCACTGAAGCTTTCTTT.

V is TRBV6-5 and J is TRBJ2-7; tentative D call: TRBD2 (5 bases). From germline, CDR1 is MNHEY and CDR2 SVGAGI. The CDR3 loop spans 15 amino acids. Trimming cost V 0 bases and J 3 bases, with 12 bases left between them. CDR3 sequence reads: CASSYSGRRDYEQYV. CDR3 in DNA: TGTGCCAGCAGTTACTCAGGGAGACGGGACTACGAGCAGTACGTC.